The 9 T cell receptor beta chains in this list originate from one sample, sequenced in a study of blood T cell repertoires in COVID-19. Sequencing was performed with immunoSEQ multiplex PCR; in TCRdb, only in-frame clones are kept and a portion is missing. Here the sample spans over 150,000 clones, around nine tenths being singletons. Sequencing used peripheral blood. These receptors were taken from a man aged 55-75 years with COVID-19, enrolled during active disease.

V is TRBV5-1 and J is TRBJ1-4; a weak D match, TRBD1 (5 bases). This CDR3 has 13 residues. In germline, CDR1 is SGHRS, CDR2 YFSETQ. V lost 4 bases to trimming and J lost 4 bases, with 8 bases between them. CDR3 sequence (DNA): TGCGCCAGCAGCGGGGGGAGTAATGAAAAACTGTTTTTT. This gives the protein CASSGGSNEKLFF.

The V call is TRBV11-2, the J call TRBJ1-4, with D possibly matching TRBD1 (5 bases). This CDR3 is 12 amino acids long. V was clipped by 4 bases and J by 14 bases, with 14 bases between them. The germline V gene encodes CDR1 SGHAT and CDR2 FQNNGV. The CDR3 sequence: CASSSGPRALFF. CDR3 nucleotide sequence: TGTGCCAGCAGCTCCGGGCCCAGGGCCCTGTTTTTT.

The chain links TRBV2 to TRBJ2-7, with D perhaps TRBD1 (5 bases). The CDR3 consists of 14 residues. V was clipped by 3 bases and J by 3 bases, with 12 bases between them. The V gene's germline CDR1 is SNHLY and CDR2 FYNNEI. CDR3 DNA sequence: TGTGCCAGCAGTGAGAGGCAGGGCCTCTACGAGCAGTACTTC. This gives the protein CASSERQGLYEQYF.

This clone was detected only a few times. The rearrangement uses TRBV9 and TRBJ2-3; the D gene is possibly TRBD1 (6 bases). The CDR3 has 15 residues. Germline loops: CDR1 SGDLS, CDR2 YYNGEE. The germline V and J ends were trimmed by 10 bases and 2 bases, with 20 bases remaining between them. CDR3 nucleotides: TGTGCCCAGCGCGCCAGGGGCCCCATCACAGATACGCAGTATTTT. Translation: CAQRARGPITDTQYF.

The V and J genes are TRBV6-2 or TRBV6-3 and TRBJ1-5, with TRBD1 matching 7 bases. The trim removed 2 bases at V and 6 bases at J, leaving 19 bases unmatched. CDR1 and CDR2 (germline): MNHEY, SVGEGT. This CDR3 region has 19 residues. CDR3 region: CASSYLLLSLTGRAQPQHF. Here the CDR3 DNA reads TGTGCCAGCAGTTACCTACTACTCTCCCTGACAGGGCGGGCTCAGCCCCAGCATTTT.

The gene calls are TRBV6-6 and TRBJ1-2, with TRBD1 matching 9 bases. Germline V gene data show CDR1 as MNHNY and CDR2 as SVGAGI (reference sequence). After removal of 7 bases from V and 7 bases from J, the junction contained 7 bases not matched to a gene. This CDR3 spans 13 amino acids. CDR3: CASKPGQGFGYTF. DNA of the CDR3: TGTGCCAGCAAGCCGGGACAGGGTTTTGGCTACACCTTC.

The V and J genes are TRBV6-5 and TRBJ1-2, with a tentative D call TRBD1 (6 bases). Germline CDR1 reads MNHEY; CDR2 reads SVGAGI. CDR3 length equals 12 residues. V lost 7 bases and J 7 bases, leaving 13 bases between the germline ends. As DNA, the CDR3 is TGTGCCAGCACCAACAGGGCGCGTGGCTACACCTTC. Amino acid sequence: CASTNRARGYTF.

This clone has a handful of counts. V is TRBV9 and J is TRBJ2-2; D unresolved. The germline gives CDR1 SGDLS, CDR2 YYNGEE. This CDR3 is built from 15 residues. The V end was cut by 0 bases, the J end by 11 bases, with 17 bases between. CDR3 loop: CASSVEWYLLGELFF. For the CDR3, the DNA is TGTGCCAGCAGCGTAGAATGGTACCTCCTTGGCGAGCTGTTTTTT. The full variable domain, its missing parts supplied by reference TRBV9 and TRBJ2-2, is DSGVTQTPKHLITATGQRVTLRCSPRSGDLSVYWYQQSLDQGLQFLIQYYNGEERAKGNILERFSAQQFPDLHSELNLSSLELGDSALYFCASSVEWYLLGELFFGEGSRLTVL.

The chain joins TRBV12-3 or TRBV12-4 to TRBJ2-5, with D unclear. V was shortened by 5 bases and J by 5 bases, with 9 bases between the two germline ends. The CDR3 is 12 residues long. CDR3 coding DNA: TGTGCCAGCAGTCCAGGCCCGGAGACCCAGTACTTC. The encoded protein is CASSPGPETQYF.